Below are 3 T cell receptor beta chains sequenced from a single sample in a study of T cells in Graves' hyperthyroidism and ophthalmopathy. Researchers amplified the TCR beta CDR3 regions from RNA transcripts. During a first-round RT-PCR of the TCR CDR3, the HTBI primer set was used. TCRdb reanalysed the multiplex PCR reads using MiXCR and keeps one entry per CDR3 protein. The sample shows 300,000 or so distinct CDR3 sequences, 21% of them seen only once. Sequencing was done on a sample of blood. These receptor sequences come from a woman aged 45-60 years with Graves' hyperthyroidism.

This clonotype has at least ten counts. The CDR3 region is CASSRRGATTYEQYF. The CDR3 DNA reads TGTGCCAGCAGTCGCAGGGGGGCAACAACCTACGAGCAGTACTTC. The chain recombines TRBV12-3 or TRBV12-4 with TRBJ2-7; a possible D gene is TRBD1 (7 bases). Trimming took off 5 bases at V and 2 bases at J, with 16 bases between the two ends. The CDR3 runs 15 residues.

This clonotype has only a few counts. The chain joins TRBV5-1 to TRBJ2-5, with 9 bases aligning to TRBD1. The germline V gene encodes CDR1 SGHRS and CDR2 YFSETQ. This CDR3 contains 15 residues. V shed 5 bases, J shed 5 bases, and the junction held 10 bases outside the gene matches. The CDR3 loop is CASRRIGTGLETQYF. CDR3 coding DNA: TGCGCCAGCAGGAGGATAGGGACAGGGTTGGAGACCCAGTACTTC.

Remarks on this clonotype: A much bigger clone sits one base away, suggesting this may be a read error. V is TRBV2 and J is TRBJ2-3; 8 nucleotides line up with TRBD2. The CDR3 length is 15 residues. Losses at the gene ends were 8 bases for V and 2 bases for J; bases not matched to a gene: 9. The germline V gene encodes CDR1 SNHLY and CDR2 FYNNEI. CDR3 in DNA: TGTGCCAGCGGGACTAACGGGGGGGCCACAGATACGCAGTATTTT. Translating gives CASGTNGGATDTQYF.